The present T cell receptor (beta chain) was sequenced within a study of regulatory T cells in long-lasting Graves disease (dated by TCRdb to the early 2020s). Turning to the overall study: Newly diagnosed Graves' disease patients had taken antithyroid drugs for less than 3 months. Patients with persistent Graves' disease were compared with patients with newly diagnosed Graves' disease using TCR sequencing and RNA sequencing of peripheral blood. The study took place in China and was registered as a clinical trial. TCR sequencing covered some 13 persistent and some 20 newly diagnosed Graves' disease patients, around 33 samples in total.

Library construction relied on multiplex PCR. The reads were generated on an Illumina HiSeq 4000. CDR3 regions were amplified by Arm-PCR with iRepertoire HTBI primers to construct TCR beta libraries. Before sequencing, the PCR products went through gel purification. On the authors' methods: Gene usage analysis of CDR3 amino acid clonotypes used the 62 TRBV and 14 TRBJ segments found across samples. Filtered high-quality paired reads were merged into contigs using COPE and FqMerger. BLAST was used to align contigs to IMGT TRBV, TRBD and TRBJ reference genes, and CDR3 was defined according to IMGT. Any clonotype with a frequency above 0.1% was counted as a highly expanded clone. Shannon entropy served as the measure of repertoire diversity, while the Gini coefficient captured V-J evenness. A clonotype found in more than one individual was treated as public. TCRdb trimmed public reads at Q25 via fastp, called clones via MiXCR and kept in-frame beta chains. Each CDR3 protein gets just one entry, which takes the most common genes and DNA from the rows behind it. The V and J calls come from TCRdb's annotation, not from the publication. The sample records about 540,000 distinct CDR3 sequences, roughly 14% of which are singletons. The biggest ten clones account for 10% of the sample.

Overall results and qualifications from the work: The study examined only peripheral blood because the primary lesion, thyroid tissue, could not be accessed. As a limitation, the authors acknowledged that the small sample size may reduce accuracy. Compared with newly diagnosed patients, persistent Graves' disease patients had lower TCR Shannon entropy and fewer highly expanded clones, which suggests clonal expansion. More public clonotypes were shared among persistent patients (under 3,000) than among newly diagnosed patients (over 900). Sequencing and analysis were restricted to the TCR beta chain. Preferential use of TRBV28, TRBJ1-2 and TRBJ2-5 was observed in persistent disease, whereas TRBV20-1 and TRBJ2-1 were favored in newly diagnosed disease.

As for this clonotype: Its antigen is currently not known. Base qualities are not provided; no much larger clone lies one nucleotide away.

The time point label for this specimen denotes: newly diagnosed GD, antithyroid drugs for less than 3 months. For both TCR sequencing and RNA sequencing, RNA was extracted from PBMCs using TRIzol. The diagnosis of Graves' disease followed American Thyroid Association guidelines. The patients came from an endocrinology department in Xi'an, China. From each patient, 7.5 to 10 milliliters of peripheral blood was collected into an EDTA anticoagulant tube. Ficoll Paque Plus density gradient separation was used to isolate PBMCs, and no further T cell sorting was performed. RNA quality was checked with an Agilent 2100 Bioanalyzer and agarose gel, and concentration with a NanoDrop 2000. The CDR3 starts with the cysteine, ends with the phenylalanine, and has 14 residues. Only the CDR3 DNA stays, 42 bases, in frame from base 1. The germline V gene (reference sequence) gives CDR1 as SGHNT and CDR2 as YYREEE. The V and J ends are trimmed by 4 bases and 4 bases, leaving 14 bases between them.

This sample was shared with a second study, whose subject was T cells in Graves' hyperthyroidism and ophthalmopathy. From the second report: Stable Graves' hyperthyroidism was defined as the absence of progression to ophthalmopathy over 18 months of follow-up. The hyperthyroidism patients were between 18 and 65 years old and newly diagnosed, with a disease duration of less than 2 months. Any patient with an uncontrolled infection, another autoimmune disease, pregnancy or lactation was excluded. Diagnoses were established on the basis of clinical symptoms, serum thyroxine and TRAb, thyroid ultrasound, and orbital computed tomography. The first round of RT-PCR for the TCR CDR3 was performed with the HTBI primer set and the Qiagen OneStep RT-PCR kit. Most expanded thyroid clonotypes (frequency above 0.001) were also detected in blood, a finding suggesting that blood repertoires may reflect thyroid immune responses. In cross-validation, a model built on a 13 V-J signature told ophthalmopathy apart from stable hyperthyroidism with 85% to 90% sensitivity and approximately 81% specificity, and in testing the same model reached 80%/75%. During validation, the model predicted progression to ophthalmopathy a median of roughly 7.1 months ahead of onset, with around 65% sensitivity and 72% to 80% specificity. To identify TCR V-J signatures that set the groups apart, the researchers used a discovery cohort of 90 to 100 patients, made up of fewer than 50 with Graves' ophthalmopathy and approximately 57 with stable Graves' hyperthyroidism. An independent validation cohort of some 18 hyperthyroidism patients and about 15 patients who later progressed to ophthalmopathy tested prospective prediction of ophthalmopathy. The 75 to 100 discovery patients were randomly split 7:3 into training and test sets. Thyroid tissue and blood T-cell repertoires from six Graves' hyperthyroidism patients were also compared in the study. After blood sampling, hyperthyroidism patients were treated with methimazole at a starting dose of 30 mg daily, and ophthalmopathy patients were treated with high-dose intravenous methylprednisolone. A second multiplex PCR round built the libraries, followed by size selection and purification. Sequencing of the libraries was done on an Illumina HiSeq2000 using paired-end 100 bp reads. SOAPnuke was used to process the raw data, removing reads that contained adapters or uncalled bases, had a mean Phred below 15, or lacked an exact match to the constant primer or identifier. COPE v1.2.5 was used to merge high-quality paired reads, and clonotypes were defined as unique nucleotide sequences. MiTCR v1.1 was used to align the clonotypes against IMGT TRBV, TRBD and TRBJ reference segments. The analysis was restricted to V-J combinations with a frequency above 0.0001, which together covered about 99% of the repertoires. A TCS score was defined as the ratio of F50 (clonal expansion) to E x V (chaos), with BLOSUM62-based TCRdist applied between CDR3 peptides within each V-J. Welch's t-statistics and random forest reduced fewer than 600 V-J features to around 14, which were used in a naive Bayes classifier (R e1071). Sample size was not statistically predetermined, and blinding of investigators to group allocation was not performed. The paper describes TCR Vbeta CDR3 sequencing of 140 or so peripheral blood samples, made up of 43 ophthalmopathy patients, roughly 72 hyperthyroidism patients and 17 progressor patients.

The sequence was obtained from a man aged 25 to 40 with Graves disease. Donor details come from another sample of the same person, matched by shared clones. Material: peripheral blood mononuclear cells (PBMCs), obtained at new diagnosis, from a patient treated with antithyroid drugs. This receptor chain uses TRBV5-4 and TRBJ1-1; TRBD1 could be the D gene, as 6 bases match. The CDR3 protein: CASSTGGRGTEAFF. In nucleotide form, the sequence is TGTGCCAGCAGCACCGGTGGCAGGGGCACTGAAGCTTTCTTT.